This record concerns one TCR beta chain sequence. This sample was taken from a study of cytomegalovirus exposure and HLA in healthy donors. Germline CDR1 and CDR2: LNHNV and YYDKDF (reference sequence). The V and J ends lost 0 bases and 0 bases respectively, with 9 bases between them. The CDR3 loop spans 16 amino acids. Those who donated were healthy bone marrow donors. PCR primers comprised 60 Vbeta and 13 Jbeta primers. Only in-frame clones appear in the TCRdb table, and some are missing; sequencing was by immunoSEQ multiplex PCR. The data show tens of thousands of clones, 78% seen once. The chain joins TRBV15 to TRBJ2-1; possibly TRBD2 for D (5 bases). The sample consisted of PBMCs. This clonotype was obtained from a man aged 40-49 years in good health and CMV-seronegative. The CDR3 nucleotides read TGTGCCACCAGCAGAGATTATGGGAGCTCCTACAATGAGCAGTTCTTC. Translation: CATSRDYGSSYNEQFF.